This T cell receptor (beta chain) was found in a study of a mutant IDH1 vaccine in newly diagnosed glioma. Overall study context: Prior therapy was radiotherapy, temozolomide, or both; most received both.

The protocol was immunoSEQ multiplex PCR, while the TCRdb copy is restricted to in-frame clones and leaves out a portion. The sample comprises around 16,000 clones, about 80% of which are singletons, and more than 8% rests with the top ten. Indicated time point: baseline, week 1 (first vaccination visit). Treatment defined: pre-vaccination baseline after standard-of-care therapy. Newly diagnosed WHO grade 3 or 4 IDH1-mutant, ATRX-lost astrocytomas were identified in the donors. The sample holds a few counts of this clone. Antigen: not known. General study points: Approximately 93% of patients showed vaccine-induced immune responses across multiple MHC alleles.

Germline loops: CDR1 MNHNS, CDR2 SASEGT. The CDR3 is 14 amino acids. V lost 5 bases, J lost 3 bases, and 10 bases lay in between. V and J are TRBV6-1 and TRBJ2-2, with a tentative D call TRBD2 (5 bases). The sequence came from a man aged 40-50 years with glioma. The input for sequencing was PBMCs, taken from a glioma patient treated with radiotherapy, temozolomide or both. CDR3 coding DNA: TGTGCCAGCAGTCCGGGAATCGACACCGGGGAGCTGTTTTTT. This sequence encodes CASSPGIDTGELFF.